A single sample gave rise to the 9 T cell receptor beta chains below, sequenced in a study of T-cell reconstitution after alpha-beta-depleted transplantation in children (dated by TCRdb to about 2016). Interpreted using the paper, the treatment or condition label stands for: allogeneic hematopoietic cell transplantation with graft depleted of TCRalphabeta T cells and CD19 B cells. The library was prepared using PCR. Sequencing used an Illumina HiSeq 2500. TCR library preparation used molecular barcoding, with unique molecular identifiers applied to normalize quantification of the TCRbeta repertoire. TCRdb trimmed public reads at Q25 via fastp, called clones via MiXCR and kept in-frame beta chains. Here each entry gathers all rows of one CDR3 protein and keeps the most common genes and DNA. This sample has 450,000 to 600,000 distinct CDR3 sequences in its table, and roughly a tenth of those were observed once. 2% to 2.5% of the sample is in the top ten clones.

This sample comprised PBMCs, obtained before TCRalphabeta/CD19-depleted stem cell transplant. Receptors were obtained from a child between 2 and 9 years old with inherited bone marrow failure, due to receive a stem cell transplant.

CDR3 in amino acids: CSARSETGEMRGYTF. The CDR3 DNA reads TGCAGTGCTAGATCCGAGACAGGGGAAATGCGGGGCTACACCTTC. This chain links TRBV20-1 with TRBJ1-2; TRBD1 matches 8 bases. Germline assignment: CDR1 DFQATT and CDR2 SNEGSKA (reference sequence). This CDR3 spans 15 amino acids. With V trimmed by 2 bases and J by 8 bases, 13 bases remained unmatched.

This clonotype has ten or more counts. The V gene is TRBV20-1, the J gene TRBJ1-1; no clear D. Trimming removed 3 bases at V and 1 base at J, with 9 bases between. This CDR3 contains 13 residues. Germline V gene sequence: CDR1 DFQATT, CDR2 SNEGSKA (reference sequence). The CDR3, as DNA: TGCAGTGCTAGGGGTTTCAGGAACACTGAAGCTTTCTTT. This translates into CSARGFRNTEAFF.

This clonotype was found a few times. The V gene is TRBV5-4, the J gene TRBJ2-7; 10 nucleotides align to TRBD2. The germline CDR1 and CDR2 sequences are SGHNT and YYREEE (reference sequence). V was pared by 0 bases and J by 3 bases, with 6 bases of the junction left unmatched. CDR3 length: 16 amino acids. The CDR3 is CASSLGGSSGSYEQYF. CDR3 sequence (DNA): TGTGCCAGCAGCTTGGGAGGGTCTAGCGGGAGCTACGAGCAGTACTTC.

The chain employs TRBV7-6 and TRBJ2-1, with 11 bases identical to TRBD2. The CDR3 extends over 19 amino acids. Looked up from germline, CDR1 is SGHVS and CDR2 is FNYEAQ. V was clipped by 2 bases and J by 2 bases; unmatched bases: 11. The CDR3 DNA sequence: TGTGCCAGCAGCTTAACGATAAGACTAGCGGGATCAGCCTACAATGAGCAGTTCTTC. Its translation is CASSLTIRLAGSAYNEQFF.

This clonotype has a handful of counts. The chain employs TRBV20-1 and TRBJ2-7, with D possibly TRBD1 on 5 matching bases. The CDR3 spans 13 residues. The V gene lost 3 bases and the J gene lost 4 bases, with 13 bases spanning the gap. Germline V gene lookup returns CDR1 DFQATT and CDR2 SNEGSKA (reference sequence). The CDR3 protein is CSARGFRTYEQYF. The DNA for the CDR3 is TGCAGTGCTAGGGGGTTCCGGACATACGAGCAGTACTTC.

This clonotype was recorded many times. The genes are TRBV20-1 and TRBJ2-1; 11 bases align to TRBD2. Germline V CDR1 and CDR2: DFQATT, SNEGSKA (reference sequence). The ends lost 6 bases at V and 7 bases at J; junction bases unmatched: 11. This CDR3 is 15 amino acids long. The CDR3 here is CSAPRRLAGQNEQFF. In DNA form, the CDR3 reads TGCAGTGCCCCTAGAAGACTAGCGGGACAAAATGAGCAGTTCTTC.

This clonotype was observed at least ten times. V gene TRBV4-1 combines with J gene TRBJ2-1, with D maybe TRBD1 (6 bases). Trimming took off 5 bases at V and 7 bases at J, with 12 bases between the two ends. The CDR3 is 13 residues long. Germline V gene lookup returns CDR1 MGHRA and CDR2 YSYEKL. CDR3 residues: CASSRIRGNEQFF. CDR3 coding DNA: TGCGCCAGCAGCAGAATCAGGGGAAATGAGCAGTTCTTC.

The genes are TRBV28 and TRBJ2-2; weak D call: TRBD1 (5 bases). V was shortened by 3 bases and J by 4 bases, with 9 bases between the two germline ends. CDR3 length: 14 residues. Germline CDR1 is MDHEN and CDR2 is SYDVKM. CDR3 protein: CASSFWGGTGELFF. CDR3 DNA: TGTGCCAGCAGTTTCTGGGGCGGCACCGGGGAGCTGTTTTTT.

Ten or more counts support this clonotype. The CDR3, as DNA: TGTGCCAGCAGTTACTCGGCAGGACTTAATTCACCCCTCCACTTT. It translates to CASSYSAGLNSPLHF. The chain uses TRBV6-5 and TRBJ1-6; no clear D. Germline values: CDR1 MNHEY, CDR2 SVGAGI. V shed 0 bases and J shed 6 bases, with 9 bases lying between them. The CDR3 extends over 15 amino acids.